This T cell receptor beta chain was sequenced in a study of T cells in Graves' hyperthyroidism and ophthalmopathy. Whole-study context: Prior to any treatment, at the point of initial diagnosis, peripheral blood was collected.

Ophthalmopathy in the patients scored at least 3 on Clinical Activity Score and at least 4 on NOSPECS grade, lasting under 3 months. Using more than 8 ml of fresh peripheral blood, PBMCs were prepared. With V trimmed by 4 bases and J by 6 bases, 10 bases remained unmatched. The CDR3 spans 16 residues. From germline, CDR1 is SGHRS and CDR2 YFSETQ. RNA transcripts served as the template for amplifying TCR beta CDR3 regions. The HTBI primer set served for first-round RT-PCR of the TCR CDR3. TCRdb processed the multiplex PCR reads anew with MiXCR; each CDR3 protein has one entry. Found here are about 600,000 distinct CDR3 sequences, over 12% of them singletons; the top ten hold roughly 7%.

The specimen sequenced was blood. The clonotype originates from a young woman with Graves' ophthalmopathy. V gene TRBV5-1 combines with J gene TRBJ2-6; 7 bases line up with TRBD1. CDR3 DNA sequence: TGCGCCAGCAGCGTCGAACAGGGGACAGTGGCCAACGTCCTGACTTTC. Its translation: CASSVEQGTVANVLTF. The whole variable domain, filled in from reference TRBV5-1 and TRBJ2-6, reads KAGVTQTPRYLIKTRGQQVTLSCSPISGHRSVSWYQQTPGQGLQFLFEYFSETQRNKGNFPGRFSGRQFSNSRSEMNVSTLELGDSALYLCASSVEQGTVANVLTFGAGSRLTVL.